This T cell receptor beta chain is from a study of blood T cell repertoires in COVID-19. About the research overall: Collection of acute and convalescent COVID-19 samples took place in the United States, Italy and Spain.

TCRdb's table, derived via immunoSEQ multiplex PCR, lists solely in-frame clones and lacks some. The sample records a few hundred thousand clones, approximately 85% being singletons. V was cut by 5 bases and J by 6 bases, with 13 bases left in between. The V gene's germline CDR1 is LNHDA and CDR2 SQIVND (reference sequence). The CDR3 is made up of 13 amino acids. Sequencing was carried out using peripheral blood. J is TRBJ1-2 and V is TRBV19; tentative D call: TRBD1 (6 bases). The source of this sequence is a human donor in a cohort sampled during active COVID-19. CDR3 region: CASSRRDKDGYTF. The CDR3 nucleotides read TGTGCCAGTAGTCGCCGGGACAAAGATGGCTACACCTTC.